The 21 T cell receptor beta chains listed next were all sequenced from one sample in a study of yellow fever vaccine responses in identical twins. TCRdb reprocessed the RT-PCR reads via MiXCR and lists one record per CDR3 protein. The data show over 15,000 distinct CDR3 sequences, roughly 80% seen once. The sequencing here drew on T cells from blood (PBMCs), unsorted or a sorted subset (not recorded which), taken before or after yellow fever vaccination (not recorded which). These receptors came from a woman aged 18-35 years who received the yellow fever vaccine.

The chain combines TRBV11-1 with TRBJ1-2; a weak D match, TRBD1 (6 bases). Trimming cost V 3 bases and J 4 bases, with 9 bases left between them. The CDR3 length is 13 residues. Germline CDR1 SGHAT, CDR2 FQDESV (reference sequence). The DNA of the CDR3 is TGTGCCAGCAGCTTGACAGGCTTCTATGGCTACACCTTC. Protein product: CASSLTGFYGYTF. The variable domain in full, completed from reference TRBV11-1 and TRBJ1-2, reads EAEVAQSPRYKITEKSQAVAFWCDPISGHATLYWYRQILGQGPELLVQFQDESVVDDSQLPKDRFSAERLKGVDSTLKIQPAELGDSAMYLCASSLTGFYGYTFGSGTRLTVV.

V is TRBV18 and J is TRBJ2-1, with 10 bases lining up with TRBD2. CDR1 is KGHSH, CDR2 LQKENI, per germline. J lost 10 bases, V lost 3 bases, and 9 bases had no gene match. The CDR3 runs to 15 residues. CDR3 DNA sequence: TGTGCCAGCTCACCGACGGCTCTAGCGGGAGAGGAGCAGTTCTTC. Translating it yields CASSPTALAGEEQFF.

The chain has TRBV11-1 and TRBJ2-5, with a possible D match to TRBD2 (6 bases). V was trimmed by 4 bases and J by 3 bases, leaving 18 bases between them. CDR3 length equals 16 residues. Germline V gives CDR1 SGHAT, CDR2 FQDESV (reference sequence). CDR3 bases: TGTGCCAGCAGCTACTCCATCGGGCCGGGGGAAGAGACCCAGTACTTC. Protein: CASSYSIGPGEETQYF.

This clonotype was counted a single time. V and J are TRBV10-3 and TRBJ1-6, with unresolved D. V shed 10 bases and J shed 9 bases, with 16 bases lying between them. CDR3 length: 13 amino acids. Germline CDR1 ENHRY, CDR2 SYGVKD. The DNA for the CDR3 is TGTGCCACCTCAATGTTCGCGGCTTCACCCCTCCACTTT. It yields the protein CATSMFAASPLHF.

This chain links TRBV18 with TRBJ1-1; a possible D gene is TRBD1 (6 bases). The CDR3 runs 15 residues. The germline CDR1 and CDR2 sequences are KGHSH and LQKENI. Trimming removed 6 bases from V and 4 bases from J, with 18 bases in between. The CDR3 is CASSQLQGRATEAFF. Here the CDR3 DNA reads TGTGCCAGCTCCCAACTACAGGGAAGAGCCACTGAAGCTTTCTTT.

This clonotype was seen just once. This chain connects TRBV6-5 to TRBJ2-7; D possibly uses TRBD1 or TRBD2 (5 bases each). The germline V and J ends were trimmed by 8 bases and 5 bases, with 10 bases remaining between them. CDR1 and CDR2 (germline): MNHEY, SVGAGI. The CDR3 loop spans 11 amino acids. CDR3 DNA: TGTGCCAGCCAAGGGGACCACGAGCAGTACTTC. Its translation is CASQGDHEQYF.

The V and J genes are TRBV6-1 and TRBJ2-2; the match to TRBD2 covers 10 bases. The J segment lost 0 bases and the V segment lost 4 bases, leaving 2 bases of the junction unmatched. The CDR3 runs 16 residues. CDR1 is MNHNS, CDR2 SASEGT, per germline. CDR3 nucleotide sequence: TGTGCCAGCAGTGCACTAGCGGGACCGAACACCGGGGAGCTGTTTTTT. Translated: CASSALAGPNTGELFF.

V is TRBV4-3 and J is TRBJ2-1; D gene ambiguous. With 2 bases removed from V and 0 bases from J, the gap between germline ends came to 8 bases. Germline CDR1 LGHNA, CDR2 YSLEER. The CDR3 has 15 amino acids. The CDR3 DNA follows: TGCGCCAGCAGCCAAAGTCTAAGCTCCTACAATGAGCAGTTCTTC. It translates to CASSQSLSSYNEQFF.

V is TRBV4-3 and J is TRBJ1-6, with 8 bases that match TRBD1. The CDR3 covers 15 residues. V was clipped by 0 bases and J by 12 bases; unmatched bases: 7. Germline assignment: CDR1 LGHNA and CDR2 YSLEER. CDR3 region: CASSQDSNRGRPLHF. The CDR3 coding sequence is TGCGCCAGCAGCCAAGATTCGAACAGGGGGAGACCCCTCCACTTT.

The rearrangement joins TRBV2 to TRBJ2-7; D not certain. This CDR3 contains 13 residues. Looked up from germline, CDR1 is SNHLY and CDR2 is FYNNEI. V was clipped by 7 bases and J by 3 bases, with 13 bases between them. CDR3 residues: CASKYETGYEQYF. The CDR3 bases are TGTGCCAGCAAATACGAAACGGGCTACGAGCAGTACTTC.

The table lists this clonotype with a few counts. V gene TRBV9 combines with J gene TRBJ2-1; D might be TRBD2 (6 bases). This CDR3 spans 12 amino acids. Germline CDR1 is SGDLS and CDR2 is YYNGEE. V was trimmed by 2 bases and J by 7 bases, leaving 7 bases between them. This CDR3 is CASSVAGNEQFF. DNA for the CDR3: TGTGCCAGCAGCGTGGCGGGGAATGAGCAGTTCTTC.

The table lists this clonotype with a few counts. The chain has TRBV5-5 and TRBJ1-1; no definite D call. Germline V CDR1 and CDR2: SGHKS, YYEKEE (reference sequence). The CDR3 is 14 residues long. Trimming left V 5 bases short and J 0 bases short, with 11 bases between. In nucleotides, the CDR3 is TGTGCCAGCAGTCTAAGTCTTCTGAACACTGAAGCTTTCTTT. It is translated as CASSLSLLNTEAFF.

V is TRBV5-1 and J is TRBJ2-1; possibly TRBD2 for D (5 bases). In germline, CDR1 is SGHRS, CDR2 YFSETQ. The CDR3 sequence is 16 residues long. Trimming cost V 1 base and J 0 bases, with 11 bases left between them. The DNA of the CDR3 is TGCGCCAGCAGCTTGCAGGCGGGCTCCTCCTACAATGAGCAGTTCTTC. Translating gives CASSLQAGSSYNEQFF.

This rearrangement joins TRBV7-3 to TRBJ2-7, with D tentatively TRBD1 (7 bases). V lost 1 base and J 1 base, leaving 11 bases between the germline ends. CDR1 and CDR2 from the germline V gene are SGHTA and FQGTGA. The CDR3 sequence is 15 residues long. The CDR3 reads CASSLKEGASYEQYF. DNA of the CDR3: TGTGCCAGCAGCTTAAAGGAGGGGGCTTCCTACGAGCAGTACTTC.

This clonotype was seen a single time. The chain uses TRBV7-6 and TRBJ2-5; 8 bases are shared with TRBD1. CDR3 length: 15 residues. V lost 5 bases and J lost 5; bases outside the gene matches: 10. The germline gives CDR1 SGHVS, CDR2 FNYEAQ. CDR3 coding DNA: TGTGCCAGCAGCCGGGACAGGTACCGACCCGAGACCCAGTACTTC. It yields the protein CASSRDRYRPETQYF. The full variable domain, with the rest looked up from reference TRBV7-6 and TRBJ2-5, is GAGVSQSPRYKVTKRGQDVALRCDPISGHVSLYWYRQALGQGPEFLTYFNYEAQQDKSGLPNDRFSAERPEGSISTLTIQRTEQRDSAMYRCASSRDRYRPETQYFGPGTRLLVL.

V is TRBV20-1 and J is TRBJ2-7; the match to TRBD2 covers 11 bases. CDR3 length equals 16 residues. Germline V gene sequence: CDR1 DFQATT, CDR2 SNEGSKA (reference sequence). J lost 0 bases, V lost 5 bases, and 9 bases had no gene match. DNA for the CDR3: TGCAGTGCTCGAGGGACTAGCGGACCTAGCTCCTACGAGCAGTACTTC. Its translation: CSARGTSGPSSYEQYF.

On this clonotype itself: One end of the junction varies from germline; a read error may be responsible. The rearrangement links TRBV11-2 to TRBJ2-3; a weak D match, TRBD1 (6 bases). The CDR3 runs to 14 residues. Germline V gives CDR1 SGHAT, CDR2 FQNNGV. The CDR3 region is CASSLEDSLRNKYF. As DNA, the CDR3 is TGTGCCAGCAGCCTAGAGGACAGCCTCCGAAATAAGTATTTT.

This chain links TRBV29-1 with TRBJ1-4; 9 positions agree with TRBD1. The germline V gene encodes CDR1 SQVTM and CDR2 ANQGSEA. The ends lost 1 base at V and 7 bases at J; junction bases unmatched: 1. This CDR3 has 13 amino acids. CDR3 coding DNA: TGCAGCGTTGAAGGGACAGGGGTTGAAAAACTGTTTTTT. It specifies CSVEGTGVEKLFF.

V is TRBV29-1 and J is TRBJ2-3, with a weak D call TRBD2 (6 bases). Between the trimmed V and J ends, which lost 1 base and 4 bases, there was a span of 12 bases. The CDR3 runs to 14 residues. Germline CDR1 SQVTM, CDR2 ANQGSEA. This CDR3 reads CSVEGGTGADTQYF. CDR3 bases: TGCAGCGTTGAAGGGGGGACTGGCGCAGATACGCAGTATTTT.

CDR3 amino acids: CASNVGDYSDTQYF. CDR3 DNA: TGTGCCAGCAATGTAGGCGACTACTCAGATACGCAGTATTTT. This rearrangement joins TRBV9 to TRBJ2-3; D might be TRBD2 (5 bases). CDR1 SGDLS and CDR2 YYNGEE come from the germline V gene. Trimming cost V 6 bases and J 4 bases, with 15 bases left between them. CDR3 size: 14 residues.

This chain joins TRBV7-3 and TRBJ2-5, with D tentatively TRBD2 (5 bases). The CDR3 sequence is 13 residues long. The germline V and J ends were trimmed by 1 base and 5 bases, with 8 bases remaining between them. Germline V CDR1 and CDR2: SGHTA, FQGTGA. This CDR3 reads CASSLNREETQYF. The CDR3 DNA reads TGTGCCAGCAGCTTAAATAGGGAGGAGACCCAGTACTTC.